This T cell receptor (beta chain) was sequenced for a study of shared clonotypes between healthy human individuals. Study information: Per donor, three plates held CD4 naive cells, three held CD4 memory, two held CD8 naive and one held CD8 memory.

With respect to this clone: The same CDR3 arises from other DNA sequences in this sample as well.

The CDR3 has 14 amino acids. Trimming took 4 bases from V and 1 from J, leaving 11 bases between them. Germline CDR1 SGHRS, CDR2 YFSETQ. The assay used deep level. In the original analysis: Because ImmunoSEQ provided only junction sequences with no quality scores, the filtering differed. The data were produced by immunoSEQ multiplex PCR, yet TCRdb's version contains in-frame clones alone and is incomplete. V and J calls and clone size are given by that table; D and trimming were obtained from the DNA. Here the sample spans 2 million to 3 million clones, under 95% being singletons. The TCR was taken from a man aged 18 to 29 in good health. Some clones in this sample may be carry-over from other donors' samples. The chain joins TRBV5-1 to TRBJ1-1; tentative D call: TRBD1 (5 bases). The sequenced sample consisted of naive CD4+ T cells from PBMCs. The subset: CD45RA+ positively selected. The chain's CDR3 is CASSPGRGNTEAFF. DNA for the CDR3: TGCGCCAGCAGCCCGGGGCGAGGGAACACTGAAGCTTTCTTT.